A single T cell receptor (beta chain) is shown here with its context. The J segment lost 2 bases and the V segment lost 1 base, leaving 5 bases of the junction unmatched. This CDR3 region has 16 residues. Germline values: CDR1 SEHNR, CDR2 FQNEAQ (reference sequence). Unique molecular identifiers were used to barcode this TCRbeta library. TCRdb passed the PCR reads through MiXCR, listing each CDR3 protein once. The profile covers over 200,000 distinct CDR3 sequences, with under 9.5% appearing a single time and approximately 6.2% taken by the ten largest. This sample is part of a study of T-cell reconstitution after alpha-beta-depleted transplantation in children.

The TCR originated in a human donor who donated a stem cell graft to a child with acute lymphoblastic leukemia. Sequences were derived from PBMCs from the stem cell graft donor, sampled from the stem cell graft. This chain joins TRBV7-9 and TRBJ1-3; TRBD1 matches at 7 bases. DNA of the CDR3: TGTGCCAGCAGCTTAGTAGGGGGCACGGCTGGAAACACCATATATTTT. It is translated as CASSLVGGTAGNTIYF. Supplemented by reference TRBV7-9 and TRBJ1-3, the full variable domain reads DTGVSQNPRHKITKRGQNVTFRCDPISEHNRLYWYRQTLGQGPEFLTYFQNEAQLEKSRLLSDRFSAERPKGSFSTLEIQRTEQGDSAMYLCASSLVGGTAGNTIYFGEGSWLTVV.